This passage covers 30 T cell receptor beta chains from one sample sequenced in a study of T cells in Graves' hyperthyroidism and ophthalmopathy. Amplified TCR beta CDR3 regions came from RNA transcripts. HTBI primers drove first-round RT-PCR of the TCR CDR3. TCRdb reprocessed the multiplex PCR reads with MiXCR, giving one entry per CDR3 protein. The repertoire consists of about 640,000 distinct CDR3 sequences, with less than 25% occurring once and the leading ten covering 30% to 40%. Input material: blood. These receptors came from a man younger than 40 with Graves' ophthalmopathy.

This clonotype came up a few times. CDR3 nucleotides: TGTGCCTGGAGTTCGACTAGCGTGGGCACAGATACGCAGTATTTT. Translating gives CAWSSTSVGTDTQYF. The chain links TRBV30 to TRBJ2-3, with 8 bases lining up with TRBD2. Germline CDR1 is GTSNPN and CDR2 is SVGIG (reference sequence). The CDR3 totals 15 residues. The ends lost 2 bases at V and 1 base at J; junction bases unmatched: 5.

This rearrangement joins TRBV2 to TRBJ2-2; 7 bases are a match to TRBD2. This CDR3 is 13 amino acids long. Germline V gives CDR1 SNHLY, CDR2 FYNNEI. The CDR3 region is CGWGGGNTGELFF. The CDR3 DNA reads as TGTGGATGGGGGGGGGGGAACACCGGGGAGCTGTTTTTT. Looking up the rest from reference TRBV2 and TRBJ2-2 gives the full variable domain: EPEVTQTPSHQVTQMGQEVILRCVPISNHLYFYWYRQILGQKVEFLVSFYNNEISEKSEIFDDQFSVERPDGSNFTLKIRSTKLEDSAMYFCGWGGGNTGELFFGEGSRLTVL.

The chain carries TRBV20-1 and TRBJ2-7, with 7 bases aligning to TRBD1. Germline assignment: CDR1 DFQATT and CDR2 SNEGSKA (reference sequence). This CDR3 has 12 residues. The DNA for the CDR3 is TGCAGCATTGGACAGGTCTCCTACGAGCAGTACTTC. Its translation is CSIGQVSYEQYF.

In the case of this clonotype: The CDR3 end shows no conserved phenylalanine or tryptophan, and so a read error is likely. The chain is built from TRBV20-1 and TRBJ2-5; D perhaps matches TRBD2 (6 bases). With 3 bases removed from V and 5 bases from J, the gap between germline ends came to 10 bases. CDR1 and CDR2 from the germline V gene are DFQATT and SNEGSKA (reference sequence). CDR3 length: 12 amino acids. The CDR3 loop reads CSASGSRETQYL. As DNA, the CDR3 is TGCAGTGCTAGCGGGAGCCGGGAGACCCAGTACCTC.

The chain links TRBV19 to TRBJ2-2; TRBD2 matches 8 bases. V dropped 5 bases and J dropped 4; count of bases not matched to a gene: 12. Germline V gives CDR1 LNHDA, CDR2 SQIVND (reference sequence). The CDR3 has 17 residues. CDR3 bases: TGTGCCAGTAGTTCGATCGGAGCGGGAGAGGGCACCGGGGAGCTGTTTTTT. Protein: CASSSIGAGEGTGELFF. The full variable domain, its missing parts supplied by reference TRBV19 and TRBJ2-2, is DGGITQSPKYLFRKEGQNVTLSCEQNLNHDAMYWYRQDPGQGLRLIYYSQIVNDFQKGDIAEGYSVSREKKESFPLTVTSAQKNPTAFYLCASSSIGAGEGTGELFFGEGSRLTVL.

This clonotype was seen ten or more times. The chain has TRBV13 and TRBJ2-7; D remains unclear. The germline CDR1 and CDR2 sequences are PRHDT and FYEKMQ (reference sequence). The V end was cut by 5 bases, the J end by 5 bases, with 10 bases between. The CDR3 is 12 residues long. CDR3 loop: CASSLSPHEQYF. DNA for the CDR3: TGTGCCAGCAGCCTCTCCCCCCACGAGCAGTACTTC.

This sequence joins TRBV20-1 and TRBJ1-2, with 11 nucleotides matching TRBD1. The CDR3 loop spans 14 amino acids. Germline values: CDR1 DFQATT, CDR2 SNEGSKA (reference sequence). After removal of 5 bases from V and 8 bases from J, the junction contained 10 bases not matched to a gene. The CDR3 loop is CSASRTGGTGGYTF. CDR3 sequence (DNA): TGCAGTGCTTCCAGGACAGGGGGCACGGGAGGCTACACCTTC.

This clonotype was detected a few times. The rearrangement uses TRBV20-1 and TRBJ2-1, with TRBD2 as a possible D gene (6 bases). This CDR3 is built from 13 residues. Trimming pared 3 bases from V and 10 bases from J, leaving 16 bases between. Germline lookup yields CDR1 DFQATT and CDR2 SNEGSKA (reference sequence). The CDR3 region is CSARGTHLREQFF. For the CDR3, the DNA is TGCAGTGCTAGGGGGACTCATTTGAGGGAGCAGTTCTTC.

In its sample, this clonotype was seen a few times. The genes are TRBV20-1 and TRBJ2-1, with 10 positions matching TRBD2. CDR1 and CDR2 from the germline V gene are DFQATT and SNEGSKA (reference sequence). CDR3 size: 14 residues. The V segment lost 3 bases and the J segment 5 bases; nucleotides outside the gene matches: 4. Here the CDR3 DNA reads TGCAGTGCTAGCTCTAGCGGGGGAGACAATGAGCAGTTCTTC. Protein product: CSASSSGGDNEQFF.

Only a few counts were recorded for this clonotype. This chain joins TRBV7-9 and TRBJ2-3; D remains ambiguous. Between the trimmed V and J ends, which lost 1 base and 5 bases, there was a span of 7 bases. This CDR3 is built from 13 residues. Germline CDR1 and CDR2: SEHNR and FQNEAQ (reference sequence). The CDR3 is CASSLGVRDTQYF. The CDR3 nucleotides are TGTGCCAGCAGCTTAGGGGTTCGAGATACGCAGTATTTT.

The DNA of the CDR3 is TGTGCCAGCAGTGAAGAGTTTTGGGGGACAGTAGGCTACGAGCAGTACTTC. It is translated as CASSEEFWGTVGYEQYF. The chain couples TRBV6-1 to TRBJ2-7; 7 nucleotides agree with TRBD1. This CDR3 spans 17 amino acids. Looked up from germline, CDR1 is MNHNS and CDR2 is SASEGT. The ends lost 1 base at V and 3 bases at J; junction bases unmatched: 12.

V is TRBV6-1 and J is TRBJ1-1; no firm D call. From germline, CDR1 is MNHNS and CDR2 SASEGT. V lost 6 bases and J 1 base, leaving 18 bases between the germline ends. This CDR3 region has 16 residues. The CDR3 nucleotides read TGTGCCAGCAGACAGTCGGAGCGGGGATGGAACACTGAAGCTTTCTTT. This encodes CASRQSERGWNTEAFF.

The sample holds a few counts of this clonotype. This rearrangement joins TRBV28 to TRBJ2-7; 7 nucleotides line up with TRBD1. The V and J ends lost 3 bases and 4 bases, in that order; junction bases with no gene match: 9. The CDR3 extends over 15 amino acids. Germline CDR1 is MDHEN and CDR2 is SYDVKM. CDR3 in DNA: TGTGCCAGCAGTTTGACGACAGGGTCTTCGTACGAGCAGTACTTC. Translation: CASSLTTGSSYEQYF.

In this sample, this clonotype turned up a few times. This chain connects TRBV20-1 to TRBJ2-1; TRBD1 matches 10 bases. The J segment lost 1 base and the V segment lost 6 bases, leaving 6 bases of the junction unmatched. The CDR3 is 15 residues long. Germline V CDR1 and CDR2: DFQATT, SNEGSKA (reference sequence). The CDR3 protein is CSATPGQGSYNEQFF. In nucleotides, the CDR3 is TGCAGTGCAACTCCGGGACAGGGGTCCTACAATGAGCAGTTCTTC.

The chain carries TRBV4-1 and TRBJ2-1, with TRBD2 matching over 11 bases. The V gene end was trimmed by 1 base and the J gene end by 8 bases; junction bases not matched to a gene: 4. Germline CDR1 is MGHRA and CDR2 is YSYEKL. CDR3 length: 15 amino acids. This chain's CDR3 is CASSQGSGRGYEQFF. DNA of the CDR3: TGCGCCAGCAGCCAAGGTAGCGGGAGGGGCTATGAGCAGTTCTTC.

This clonotype turned up a few times. The V gene is TRBV5-1, the J gene TRBJ1-4; 10 bases are shared with TRBD1. Trimming removed 2 bases from V and 7 bases from J; junction bases left unmatched: 8. This CDR3 has 16 residues. Germline V lookup: CDR1 SGHRS, CDR2 YFSETQ. CDR3: CASSLVPGQGIEKLFF. The CDR3 DNA is TGCGCCAGCAGCTTAGTCCCGGGACAGGGGATTGAAAAACTGTTTTTT.

The V call is TRBV20-1, the J call TRBJ2-2, with 9 bases aligning to TRBD2. The germline CDR1 and CDR2 sequences are DFQATT and SNEGSKA (reference sequence). With 3 bases clipped from V and 7 bases from J, the junction kept 9 bases outside the gene matches. The CDR3 is 15 residues long. CDR3: CSASPSGRKGGELFF. The CDR3 DNA sequence: TGCAGTGCTAGCCCAAGCGGGAGGAAGGGCGGGGAGCTGTTTTTT.

This clonotype came up a few times. The chain's CDR3 is CSARVVGYTGELFF. The CDR3 bases are TGCAGTGCTAGGGTGGTAGGGTACACCGGGGAGCTGTTTTTT. The chain combines TRBV20-1 with TRBJ2-2, with D unclear. Germline-derived CDR1 and CDR2 are DFQATT and SNEGSKA (reference sequence). The CDR3 consists of 14 residues. V was cut by 3 bases and J by 3 bases, with 11 bases left in between.

This clonotype was picked up a small number of times. The chain is built from TRBV7-9 and TRBJ2-5; 7 bases are shared with TRBD2. V was pared by 5 bases and J by 2 bases, with 11 bases of the junction left unmatched. The CDR3 length is 16 residues. CDR1 and CDR2 from the germline V gene are SEHNR and FQNEAQ (reference sequence). The CDR3 nucleotides are TGTGCCAGCAGCCGAGGGGCACTAGCGCTTCAAGAGACCCAGTACTTC. Amino acids: CASSRGALALQETQYF. Full variable domain (remainder filled in from reference TRBV7-9 and TRBJ2-5): DTGVSQNPRHKITKRGQNVTFRCDPISEHNRLYWYRQTLGQGPEFLTYFQNEAQLEKSRLLSDRFSAERPKGSFSTLEIQRTEQGDSAMYLCASSRGALALQETQYFGPGTRLLVL.

This clonotype was detected many times. V is TRBV12-3 or TRBV12-4 and J is TRBJ2-7; 8 nucleotides agree with TRBD2. With V trimmed by 7 bases and J by 6 bases, 5 bases remained unmatched. The CDR3 sequence is 12 residues long. CDR3 amino acids: CASTAGDGEQYF. The CDR3 bases are TGTGCCAGCACAGCGGGAGATGGCGAGCAGTACTTC.

This clonotype was seen repeatedly, ten times or more. The gene calls are TRBV30 and TRBJ2-3; D possibly corresponds to TRBD1 (6 bases). Germline V gene sequence: CDR1 GTSNPN, CDR2 SVGIG (reference sequence). CDR3 length: 12 amino acids. Trimming left V 3 bases short and J 8 bases short, with 12 bases between. The CDR3 is CAWRAPQGTQYF. In nucleotides, the CDR3 is TGTGCCTGGAGGGCTCCACAGGGTACGCAGTATTTT.

The V and J genes are TRBV6-1 and TRBJ2-7; the match to TRBD1 covers 10 bases. The CDR3 extends over 14 amino acids. CDR1 MNHNS and CDR2 SASEGT come from the germline V gene. Trimming cost V 6 bases and J 3 bases; bases outside gene matches: 5. For the CDR3, the DNA is TGTGCCAGCAGATCGGGACAGGGGTTCTACGAGCAGTACTTC. Its translation: CASRSGQGFYEQYF.

V and J are TRBV30 and TRBJ1-2; no clear D. The CDR3 runs to 12 residues. Per germline, CDR1 GTSNPN and CDR2 SVGIG (reference sequence). V dropped 0 bases and J dropped 10 bases, with 12 bases sitting between them. This CDR3 is CAWSVTDRDYTF. The DNA of the CDR3 is TGTGCCTGGAGTGTAACGGATCGGGACTACACCTTC.

At least ten counts were recorded for this clonotype. This chain links TRBV5-1 with TRBJ2-7, with D tentatively TRBD1 (6 bases). The CDR3 contains 14 residues. V was clipped by 4 bases and J by 3 bases, with 14 bases between them. The V gene's germline CDR1 is SGHRS and CDR2 YFSETQ. Here the CDR3 DNA reads TGCGCCAGCAGCCCAGACGGGACATTCTACGAGCAGTACTTC. Its translation is CASSPDGTFYEQYF.

This clonotype appeared a few times. V is TRBV6-1 and J is TRBJ1-4; 8 bases are shared with TRBD1. The CDR3 is 15 amino acids. Trimming cost V 6 bases and J 7 bases; bases outside gene matches: 10. Germline CDR1 reads MNHNS; CDR2 reads SASEGT. CDR3 in DNA: TGTGCCAGCAGGCACGGACAGGGTACGGGTGAAAAACTGTTTTTT. Amino acids: CASRHGQGTGEKLFF.

This clonotype was counted at least ten times. This chain connects TRBV5-5 to TRBJ2-5; D uncertain. The CDR3 runs to 14 residues. The germline V gene has CDR1 SGHKS and CDR2 YYEKEE (reference sequence). V was clipped by 0 bases and J by 2 bases, with 8 bases between them. CDR3 amino acids: CASSLVAAQETQYF. For the CDR3, the DNA is TGTGCCAGCAGCTTGGTGGCAGCACAAGAGACCCAGTACTTC.

The chain couples TRBV20-1 to TRBJ1-4; the match to TRBD1 covers 7 bases. The CDR3 has 17 amino acids. Germline lookup yields CDR1 DFQATT and CDR2 SNEGSKA (reference sequence). The ends lost 1 base at V and 8 bases at J; junction bases unmatched: 16. The CDR3 coding sequence is TGCAGTGCTAGAGGGCCAGTTAAAACAGGGGAGGGCGAAAAACTGTTTTTT. Protein product: CSARGPVKTGEGEKLFF.

This clonotype was seen many times. The chain employs TRBV11-3 and TRBJ2-1; TRBD2 agrees at 7 bases. This CDR3 has 15 amino acids. The V and J ends lost 1 base and 7 bases, in that order; junction bases with no gene match: 7. In germline, CDR1 is SGHNT, CDR2 YENEEA. CDR3 sequence: CASSLARGSGNEQFF. In DNA, the CDR3 is TGTGCCAGCAGCTTAGCTCGGGGTAGCGGGAATGAGCAGTTCTTC.

This clonotype was counted between two and nine times. The V call is TRBV3-1, the J call TRBJ2-1, with D possibly called TRBD1 or TRBD2 (5 bases each). The germline V gene encodes CDR1 LGHDT and CDR2 YNNKEL (reference sequence). The CDR3 totals 14 residues. Trimming cost V 4 bases and J 5 bases, with 12 bases left between them. CDR3 sequence reads: CASSPGDLDNEQFF. DNA of the CDR3: TGTGCCAGCAGCCCCGGGGACCTAGACAATGAGCAGTTCTTC.

This chain links TRBV4-1 with TRBJ2-7; perhaps TRBD2 as D (5 bases). The CDR3 is 12 residues long. CDR1 and CDR2 from the germline V gene are MGHRA and YSYEKL. Trimming removed 0 bases at V and 9 bases at J, with 9 bases between. For the CDR3, the DNA is TGCGCCAGCAGCCAAGATATGAGGGTGCAGTACTTC. Its translation is CASSQDMRVQYF.